Below are 9 T cell receptor beta chains sequenced from a single sample in a study of blood T cell repertoires in COVID-19. Only in-frame clones appear in the TCRdb table, and some are missing; sequencing was by immunoSEQ multiplex PCR. The sample has 250,000 to 300,000 clones, about 87% seen once. What was sequenced was peripheral blood. The source is a woman between 40 and 55 years old with acute or convalescent COVID-19.

The chain has TRBV10-3 and TRBJ2-7; D may be TRBD1 (5 bases). Trimming shortened V by 0 bases and J by 3 bases, and 12 bases separated the two germline ends. The CDR3 totals 15 residues. Per the germline V gene, CDR1 is ENHRY and CDR2 is SYGVKD. CDR3 coding DNA: TGTGCCATCAGTGAGTCGTTCGGAAGGGGCTACGAGCAGTACGTC. Its protein product is CAISESFGRGYEQYV.

The gene calls are TRBV25-1 and TRBJ1-2; 8 bases match TRBD1. CDR3 length: 14 amino acids. CDR1 and CDR2 from the germline V gene are MGHDK and SYGVNS. J was trimmed by 5 bases and V by 3 bases; bases with no gene match: 5. The CDR3 bases are TGTGCCAGCAGTGATCAGGGGGCAGGGTATGGCTACACCTTC. It translates to CASSDQGAGYGYTF.

The V and J genes are TRBV19 and TRBJ1-4; possibly TRBD1 for D (5 bases). Trimming removed 6 bases at V and 8 bases at J, with 16 bases between. Germline CDR1 LNHDA, CDR2 SQIVND (reference sequence). The CDR3 extends over 14 amino acids. In DNA form, the CDR3 reads TGTGCCAGTAGCCCCCAGGGCTTTTTCGAAAAACTGTTTTTT. Translating it yields CASSPQGFFEKLFF.

This chain uses TRBV9 with TRBJ1-2; 9 bases map to TRBD1. The CDR3 consists of 15 residues. Per germline, CDR1 SGDLS and CDR2 YYNGEE. With V trimmed by 3 bases and J by 1 base, 4 bases remained unmatched. In nucleotides, the CDR3 is TGTGCCAGCAGCGCCGGGACAGGGAATAACTATGGCTACACCTTC. This translates into CASSAGTGNNYGYTF.

This chain connects TRBV19 to TRBJ1-1, with 11 bases aligning to TRBD1. The germline CDR1 and CDR2 sequences are LNHDA and SQIVND (reference sequence). Losses at the gene ends were 4 bases for V and 10 bases for J; bases not matched to a gene: 5. This CDR3 contains 13 residues. As DNA, the CDR3 is TGTGCCAGTAGTAACACCGGGACAGGGGGAGCTTTCTTT. This codes for CASSNTGTGGAFF.

Concerning this clone itself: Germline and junction disagree at one end, which may indicate a read error. The CDR3 region is CASSSLGTGYSEQFF. CDR3 bases: TGTGCCAGCAGCTCCTTAGGGACAGGGTACAGTGAGCAGTTCTTC. The chain couples TRBV7-6 to TRBJ2-1, with 9 bases identical to TRBD1. CDR1 SGHVS and CDR2 FNYEAQ come from the germline V gene. The CDR3 spans 15 residues.

The V call is TRBV11-1, the J call TRBJ2-5; perhaps TRBD2 as D (6 bases). Deletions cut 3 bases from V and 0 bases from J, with 14 bases between. CDR1 is SGHAT and CDR2 is FQDESV in the germline V gene (reference sequence). This CDR3 is built from 16 residues. CDR3 bases: TGTGCCAGCAGCTTTTTTGGCGGGGCGTACCAAGAGACCCAGTACTTC. Its protein is CASSFFGGAYQETQYF. Full variable domain (missing parts from reference TRBV11-1 and TRBJ2-5): EAEVAQSPRYKITEKSQAVAFWCDPISGHATLYWYRQILGQGPELLVQFQDESVVDDSQLPKDRFSAERLKGVDSTLKIQPAELGDSAMYLCASSFFGGAYQETQYFGPGTRLLVL.

The chain couples TRBV7-2 to TRBJ2-5; 11 bases agree with TRBD1. The germline V gene encodes CDR1 SGHTA and CDR2 FQGNSA. The CDR3 extends over 17 amino acids. V lost 1 base, J lost 7 bases, and 11 bases stayed unmatched. CDR3 in amino acids: CASSLGAGQGGLGTQYF. The DNA of the CDR3 is TGTGCCAGCAGCTTAGGGGCGGGACAGGGGGGCCTGGGGACCCAGTACTTC.

The rearrangement links TRBV30 to TRBJ1-6; no firm D call. The V gene's germline CDR1 is GTSNPN and CDR2 SVGIG (reference sequence). This CDR3 has 14 amino acids. The ends were cut back, 6 bases at V and 7 bases at J, with 16 bases in the middle. CDR3 DNA: TGTGCCTGCCGTCCAAGTCCGGAGAATTCACCCCTCCACTTT. It translates to CACRPSPENSPLHF.